These 10 T cell receptor beta chains share one sample of origin, sequenced in a study of T cells in pancreatic ductal adenocarcinoma. Assay used: immunoSEQ multiplex PCR; TCRdb lists only in-frame clones, some missing. This table holds about 9,400 clones, 67% found once. No neoadjuvant therapy was given to the selected pancreatic ductal adenocarcinoma patients before their surgery. Sequenced sample: pancreatic tumor tissue. The receptor source for this set is a human donor with pancreatic ductal adenocarcinoma.

The V gene is TRBV27, the J gene TRBJ1-4; 8 bases line up with TRBD1. J was trimmed by 0 bases and V by 3 bases; bases with no gene match: 9. CDR1 and CDR2 (germline): MNHEY, SMNVEV (reference sequence). This CDR3 region has 18 residues. The CDR3 DNA reads TGTGCCAGCAGTTTTGGCAGGGGGCCTTCTGCAACTAATGAAAAACTGTTTTTT. This encodes CASSFGRGPSATNEKLFF.

This clone was seen more than once but under ten times. The chain uses TRBV2 and TRBJ1-1; 7 bases match TRBD1. Losses at the gene ends were 6 bases for V and 2 bases for J; bases not matched to a gene: 3. Germline CDR1 reads SNHLY; CDR2 reads FYNNEI. The CDR3 loop spans 13 amino acids. The CDR3 coding sequence is TGTGCCAGCAGCCGGGACAGAAACACTGAAGCTTTCTTT. Its translation: CASSRDRNTEAFF.

The CDR3 DNA reads as TGTGCCAGCAGGGCAGACTATAATTCACCCCTCCACTTT. It encodes CASRADYNSPLHF. The J gene is TRBJ1-6, the V gene TRBV6-4; D is uncertain. With 6 bases removed from V and 3 bases from J, the gap between germline ends came to 6 bases. This CDR3 has 13 amino acids. CDR1 and CDR2 (germline): MRHNA, SNTAGT.

The rearrangement joins TRBV28 to TRBJ2-6, with D possibly called TRBD1 or TRBD2 (5 bases each). The V end was cut by 6 bases, the J end by 5 bases, with 20 bases between. Germline V gene data show CDR1 as MDHEN and CDR2 as SYDVKM. CDR3 length: 17 amino acids. The CDR3 coding sequence is TGTGCCAGCAGGCGCGCGATCCAGGGACGCTGGGCCAACGTCCTGACTTTC. The encoded protein is CASRRAIQGRWANVLTF. Complete variable domain (other parts from reference TRBV28 and TRBJ2-6): DVKVTQSSRYLVKRTGEKVFLECVQDMDHENMFWYRQDPGLGLRLIYFSYDVKMKEKGDIPEGYSVSREKKERFSLILESASTNQTSMYLCASRRAIQGRWANVLTFGAGSRLTVL.

This clone was seen a few times. The chain joins TRBV9 to TRBJ1-3; D is unclear. The V gene lost 1 base and the J gene lost 0 bases, with 5 bases spanning the gap. The CDR3 extends over 14 amino acids. Germline-derived CDR1 and CDR2 are SGDLS and YYNGEE. The CDR3 coding sequence is TGTGCCAGCAGCGTAACCTACTCTGGAAACACCATATATTTT. Encoded protein: CASSVTYSGNTIYF.

The CDR3: CASSPQGSLNTEAFF. The CDR3, as DNA: TGTGCCAGCTCACCCCAGGGAAGTTTGAACACTGAAGCTTTCTTT. The V gene is TRBV18, the J gene TRBJ1-1; D perhaps matches TRBD1 (5 bases). This CDR3 has 15 amino acids. V was clipped by 3 bases and J by 0 bases, with 11 bases between them. CDR1 KGHSH and CDR2 LQKENI come from the germline V gene.

The chain recombines TRBV4-1 with TRBJ2-7; D is ambiguous. Trimming shortened V by 1 base and J by 5 bases, and 15 bases separated the two germline ends. CDR1 is MGHRA, CDR2 YSYEKL, per germline. The CDR3 consists of 15 residues. CDR3 DNA sequence: TGCGCCAGCAGCCAAGCACAAAGTGTGGGCGACGAGCAGTACTTC. It yields the protein CASSQAQSVGDEQYF.

The CDR3 coding sequence is TGTGCCAGCAGCTTAGCCGGGGGAGAGTTAAACATTCAGTACTTC. Its translation: CASSLAGGELNIQYF. The chain joins TRBV7-8 to TRBJ2-4; D may be TRBD2 (6 bases). This CDR3 contains 15 residues. Germline V CDR1 and CDR2: SGHVS, FQNEAQ. The V and J ends lost 0 bases and 6 bases respectively, with 12 bases between them.

V is TRBV7-9 and J is TRBJ2-7; D gene uncertain. CDR1 is SEHNR and CDR2 is FQNEAQ in the germline V gene (reference sequence). Trimming left V 0 bases short and J 2 bases short, with 8 bases between. The CDR3 spans 14 residues. CDR3 in amino acids: CASSLAQSPYEQYF. The CDR3 region has the DNA TGTGCCAGCAGCTTAGCGCAGTCCCCCTACGAGCAGTACTTC.

This sequence joins TRBV15 and TRBJ1-4, with D possibly matching TRBD1 (6 bases). The CDR3 spans 15 residues. With 0 bases removed from V and 8 bases from J, the gap between germline ends came to 13 bases. CDR1 is LNHNV and CDR2 is YYDKDF in the germline V gene (reference sequence). The CDR3: CATSREGTRGEKLFF. The DNA for the CDR3 is TGTGCCACCAGCAGAGAAGGAACGAGGGGGGAAAAACTGTTTTTT.